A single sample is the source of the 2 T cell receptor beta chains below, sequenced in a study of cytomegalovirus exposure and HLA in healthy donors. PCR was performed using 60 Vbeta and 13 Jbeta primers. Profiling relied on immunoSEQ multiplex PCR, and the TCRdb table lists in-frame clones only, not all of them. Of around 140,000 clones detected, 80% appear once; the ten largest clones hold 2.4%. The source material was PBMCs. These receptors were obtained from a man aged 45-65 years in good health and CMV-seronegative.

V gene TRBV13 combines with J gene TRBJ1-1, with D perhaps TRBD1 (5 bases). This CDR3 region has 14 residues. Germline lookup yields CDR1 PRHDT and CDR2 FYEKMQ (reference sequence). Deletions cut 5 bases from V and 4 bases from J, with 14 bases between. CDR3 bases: TGTGCCAGCAGCGGTGGGGGGTCCGTCACTGAAGCTTTCTTT. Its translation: CASSGGGSVTEAFF.

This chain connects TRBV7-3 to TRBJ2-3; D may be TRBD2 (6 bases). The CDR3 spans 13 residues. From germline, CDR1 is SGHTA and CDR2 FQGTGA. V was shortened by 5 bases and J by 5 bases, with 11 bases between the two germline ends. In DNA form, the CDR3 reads TGTGCCAGCAGCACGACTAGACAAGATACGCAGTATTTT. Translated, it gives CASSTTRQDTQYF.